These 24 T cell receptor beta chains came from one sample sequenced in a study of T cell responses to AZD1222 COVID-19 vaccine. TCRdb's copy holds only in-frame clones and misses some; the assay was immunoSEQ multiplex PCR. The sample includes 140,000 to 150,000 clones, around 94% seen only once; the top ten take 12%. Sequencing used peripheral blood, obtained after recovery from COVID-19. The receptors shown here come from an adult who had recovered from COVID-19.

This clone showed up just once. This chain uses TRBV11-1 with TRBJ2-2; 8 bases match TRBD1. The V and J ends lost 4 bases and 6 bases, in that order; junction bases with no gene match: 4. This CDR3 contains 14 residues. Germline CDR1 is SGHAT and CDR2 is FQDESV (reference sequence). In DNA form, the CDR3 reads TGTGCCAGCAGCTCGGACAGGGTCGCCGGGGAGCTGTTTTTT. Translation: CASSSDRVAGELFF.

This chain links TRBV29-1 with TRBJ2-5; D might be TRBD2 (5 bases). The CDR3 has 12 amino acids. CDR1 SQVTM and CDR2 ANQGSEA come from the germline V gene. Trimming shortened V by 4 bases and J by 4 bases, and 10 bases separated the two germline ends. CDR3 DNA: TGCAGCGTTGGGAGGACCCTAGAGACCCAGTACTTC. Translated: CSVGRTLETQYF.

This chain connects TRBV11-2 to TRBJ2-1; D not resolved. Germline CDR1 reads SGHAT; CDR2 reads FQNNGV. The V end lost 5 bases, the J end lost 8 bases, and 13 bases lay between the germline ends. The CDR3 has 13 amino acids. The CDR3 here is CASSLTYDYEQFF. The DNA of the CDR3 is TGTGCCAGCAGCCTGACCTACGATTATGAGCAGTTCTTC. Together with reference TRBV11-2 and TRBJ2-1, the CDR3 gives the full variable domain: EAGVAQSPRYKIIEKRQSVAFWCNPISGHATLYWYQQILGQGPKLLIQFQNNGVVDDSQLPKDRFSAERLKGVDSTLKIQPAKLEDSAVYLCASSLTYDYEQFFGPGTRLTVL.

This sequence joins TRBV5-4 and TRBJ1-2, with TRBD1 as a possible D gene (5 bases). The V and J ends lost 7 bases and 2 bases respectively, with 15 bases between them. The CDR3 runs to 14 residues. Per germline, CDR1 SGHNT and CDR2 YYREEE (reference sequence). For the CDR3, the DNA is TGTGCCAGCGGGACGGTGGCTGAAAACTATGGCTACACCTTC. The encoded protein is CASGTVAENYGYTF.

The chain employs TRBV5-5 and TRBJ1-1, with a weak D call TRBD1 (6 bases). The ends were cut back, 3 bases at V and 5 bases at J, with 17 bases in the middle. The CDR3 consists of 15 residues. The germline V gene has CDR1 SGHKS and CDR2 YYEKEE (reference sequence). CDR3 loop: CASSYGQYKRTEAFF. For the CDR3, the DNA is TGTGCCAGCAGCTACGGACAGTACAAGAGGACTGAAGCTTTCTTT.

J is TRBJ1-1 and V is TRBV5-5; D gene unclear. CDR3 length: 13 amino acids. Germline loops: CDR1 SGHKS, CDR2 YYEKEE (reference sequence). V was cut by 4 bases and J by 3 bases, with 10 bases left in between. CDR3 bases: TGTGCCAGCAGCACGTCTATGTACACTGAAGCTTTCTTT. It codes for CASSTSMYTEAFF.

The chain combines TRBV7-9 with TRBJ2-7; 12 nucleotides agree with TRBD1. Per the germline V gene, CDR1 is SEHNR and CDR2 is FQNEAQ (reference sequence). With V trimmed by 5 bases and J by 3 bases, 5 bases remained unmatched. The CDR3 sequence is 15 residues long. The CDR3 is CASSHRDRGHYEQYF. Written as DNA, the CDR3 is TGTGCCAGCAGCCACCGGGACAGGGGGCACTACGAGCAGTACTTC.

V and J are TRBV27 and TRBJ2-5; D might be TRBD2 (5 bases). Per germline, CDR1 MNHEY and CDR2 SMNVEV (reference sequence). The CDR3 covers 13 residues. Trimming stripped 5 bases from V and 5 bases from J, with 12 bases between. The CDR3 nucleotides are TGTGCCAGCAGTCCCCCAGGCGGGGAGACCCAGTACTTC. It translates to CASSPPGGETQYF.

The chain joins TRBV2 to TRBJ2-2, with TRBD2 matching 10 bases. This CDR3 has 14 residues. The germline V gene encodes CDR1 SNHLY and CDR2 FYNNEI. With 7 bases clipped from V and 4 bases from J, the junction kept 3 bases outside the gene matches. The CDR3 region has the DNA TGTGCCAGCACAAGCGGGAGGGGCACCGGGGAGCTGTTTTTT. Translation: CASTSGRGTGELFF.

CDR3 loop: CASSVRAGGPDTQYF. Written as DNA, the CDR3 is TGTGCCAGCAGTGTTCGAGCGGGAGGGCCGGATACGCAGTATTTT. The genes are TRBV2 and TRBJ2-3; 10 positions agree with TRBD2. The CDR3 has 15 amino acids. Germline V gene data show CDR1 as SNHLY and CDR2 as FYNNEI. The ends lost 4 bases at V and 6 bases at J; junction bases unmatched: 7. Together with reference TRBV2 and TRBJ2-3, the CDR3 gives the full variable domain: EPEVTQTPSHQVTQMGQEVILRCVPISNHLYFYWYRQILGQKVEFLVSFYNNEISEKSEIFDDQFSVERPDGSNFTLKIRSTKLEDSAMYFCASSVRAGGPDTQYFGPGTRLTVL.

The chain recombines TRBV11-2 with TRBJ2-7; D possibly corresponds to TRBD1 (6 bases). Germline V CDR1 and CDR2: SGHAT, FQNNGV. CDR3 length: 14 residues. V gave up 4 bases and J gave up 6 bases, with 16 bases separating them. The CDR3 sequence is CASSYFGRGGEQYF. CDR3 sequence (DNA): TGTGCCAGCAGCTATTTCGGCAGGGGCGGCGAGCAGTACTTC. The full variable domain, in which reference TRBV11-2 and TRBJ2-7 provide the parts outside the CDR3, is EAGVAQSPRYKIIEKRQSVAFWCNPISGHATLYWYQQILGQGPKLLIQFQNNGVVDDSQLPKDRFSAERLKGVDSTLKIQPAKLEDSAVYLCASSYFGRGGEQYFGPGTRLTVT.

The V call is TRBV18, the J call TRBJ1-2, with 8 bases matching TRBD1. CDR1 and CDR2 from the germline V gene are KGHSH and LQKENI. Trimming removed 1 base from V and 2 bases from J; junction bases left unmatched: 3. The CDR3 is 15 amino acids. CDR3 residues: CASSPRQGANYGYTF. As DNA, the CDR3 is TGTGCCAGCTCACCACGGCAGGGGGCCAACTATGGCTACACCTTC.

CDR3 in DNA: TGTGCCACCAGCAGAAGATTAGCGGGACGCACAGATACGCAGTATTTT. Protein sequence: CATSRRLAGRTDTQYF. The rearrangement links TRBV15 to TRBJ2-3; 8 positions agree with TRBD2. The CDR3 sequence is 16 residues long. J gave up 1 base and V 2 bases, and 5 bases lay outside the gene matches. Germline V lookup: CDR1 LNHNV, CDR2 YYDKDF (reference sequence).

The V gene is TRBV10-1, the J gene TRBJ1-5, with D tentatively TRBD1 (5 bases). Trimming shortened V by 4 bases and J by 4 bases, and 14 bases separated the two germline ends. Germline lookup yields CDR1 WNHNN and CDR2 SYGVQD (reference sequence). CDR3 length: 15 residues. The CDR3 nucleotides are TGCGCCAGCAGTGGACCCAGGGATCCGAATCAGCCCCAGCATTTT. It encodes CASSGPRDPNQPQHF.

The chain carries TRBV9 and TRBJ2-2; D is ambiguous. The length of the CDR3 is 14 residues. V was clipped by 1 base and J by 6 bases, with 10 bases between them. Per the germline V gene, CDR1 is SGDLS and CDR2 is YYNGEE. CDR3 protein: CASSVLEAAGELFF. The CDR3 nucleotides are TGTGCCAGCAGCGTACTAGAAGCAGCCGGGGAGCTGTTTTTT.

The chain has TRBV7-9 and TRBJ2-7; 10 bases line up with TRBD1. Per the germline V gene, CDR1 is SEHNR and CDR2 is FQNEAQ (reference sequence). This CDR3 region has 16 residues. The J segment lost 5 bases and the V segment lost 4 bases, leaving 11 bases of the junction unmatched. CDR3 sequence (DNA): TGTGCCAGCAGCTCAGCTCCGGGACAGGGGAACCACGAGCAGTACTTC. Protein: CASSSAPGQGNHEQYF.

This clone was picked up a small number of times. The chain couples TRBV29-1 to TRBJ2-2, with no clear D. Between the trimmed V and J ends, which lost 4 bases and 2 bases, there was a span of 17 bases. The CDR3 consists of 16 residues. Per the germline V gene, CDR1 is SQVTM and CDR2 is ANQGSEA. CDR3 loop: CSVVFLADFNTGELFF. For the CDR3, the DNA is TGCAGCGTTGTGTTTTTGGCGGATTTTAACACCGGGGAGCTGTTTTTT.

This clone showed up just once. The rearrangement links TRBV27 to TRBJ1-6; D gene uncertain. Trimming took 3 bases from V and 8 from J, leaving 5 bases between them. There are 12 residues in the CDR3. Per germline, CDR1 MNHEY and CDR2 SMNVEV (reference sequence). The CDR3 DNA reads TGTGCCAGCAGTTTTGGCCATTCACCCCTCCACTTT. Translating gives CASSFGHSPLHF.

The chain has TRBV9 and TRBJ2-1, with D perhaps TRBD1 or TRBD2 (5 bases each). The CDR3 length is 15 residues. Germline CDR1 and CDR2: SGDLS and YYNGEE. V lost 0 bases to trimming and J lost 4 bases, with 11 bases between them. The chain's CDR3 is CASSVGLEGYNEQFF. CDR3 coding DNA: TGTGCCAGCAGCGTAGGGTTAGAGGGGTACAATGAGCAGTTCTTC.

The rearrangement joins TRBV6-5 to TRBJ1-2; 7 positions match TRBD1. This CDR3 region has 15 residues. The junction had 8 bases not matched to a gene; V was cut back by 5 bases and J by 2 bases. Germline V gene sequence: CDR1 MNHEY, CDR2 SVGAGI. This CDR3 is CASSPQGGGNYGYTF. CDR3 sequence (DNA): TGTGCCAGCAGTCCGCAGGGGGGCGGGAACTATGGCTACACCTTC.

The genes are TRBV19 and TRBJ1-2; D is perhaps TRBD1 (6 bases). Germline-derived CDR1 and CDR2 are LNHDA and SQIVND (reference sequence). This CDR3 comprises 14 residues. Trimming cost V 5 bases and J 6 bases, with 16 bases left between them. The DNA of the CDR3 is TGTGCCAGTAGTCCCCTCCCAGGGGATGATGGCTACACCTTC. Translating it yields CASSPLPGDDGYTF.

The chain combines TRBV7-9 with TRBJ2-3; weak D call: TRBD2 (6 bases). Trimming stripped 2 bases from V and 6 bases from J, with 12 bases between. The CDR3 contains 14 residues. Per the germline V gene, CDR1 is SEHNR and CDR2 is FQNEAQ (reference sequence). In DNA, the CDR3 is TGTGCCAGCAGCTTATCCTCCCGGGGGGATACGCAGTATTTT. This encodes CASSLSSRGDTQYF. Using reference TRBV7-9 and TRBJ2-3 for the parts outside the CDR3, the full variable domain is DTGVSQNPRHKITKRGQNVTFRCDPISEHNRLYWYRQTLGQGPEFLTYFQNEAQLEKSRLLSDRFSAERPKGSFSTLEIQRTEQGDSAMYLCASSLSSRGDTQYFGPGTRLTVL.

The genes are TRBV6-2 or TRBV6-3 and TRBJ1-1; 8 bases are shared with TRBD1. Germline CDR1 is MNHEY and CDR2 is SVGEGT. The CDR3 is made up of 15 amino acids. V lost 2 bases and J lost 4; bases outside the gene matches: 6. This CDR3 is CASSYDRGRGTEAFF. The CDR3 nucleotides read TGTGCCAGCAGTTACGACAGGGGCCGGGGCACTGAAGCTTTCTTT.

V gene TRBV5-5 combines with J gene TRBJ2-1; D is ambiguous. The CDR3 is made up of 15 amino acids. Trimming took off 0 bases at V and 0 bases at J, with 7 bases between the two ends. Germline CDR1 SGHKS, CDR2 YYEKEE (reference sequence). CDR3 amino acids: CASSLEAPSYNEQFF. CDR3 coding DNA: TGTGCCAGCAGCTTGGAGGCACCCTCCTACAATGAGCAGTTCTTC.